A selection of T cell receptor beta chains follows, all from one sample in a study of cytomegalovirus exposure and HLA in healthy donors. Profiled with immunoSEQ multiplex PCR; TCRdb holds only in-frame clones, not every one. The data contain approximately 88,000 clones, roughly three quarters of them singletons. The specimen was PBMCs. Source of these receptors: a man aged 30-40 years in good health and CMV-seronegative. Both conserved end residues are part of each CDR3. D genes are given only for firm matches. Only part of the rows carry a size: once, few, many, or a class if the clone is expanded.

V gene	D gene	clone size	J gene	CDR3 protein	CDR3 DNA
TRBV4-2	-	-	TRBJ2-2	CASAPVTAMNTGELFF	TGTGCCAGCGCCCCCGTGACAGCCATGAACACCGGGGAGCTGTTTTTT
TRBV5-4	TRBD2	-	TRBJ2-3	CASSLVIAGGTDTQYF	TGTGCCAGCAGCTTGGTAATAGCGGGAGGGACAGATACGCAGTATTTT
TRBV7-2	-	-	TRBJ1-2	CASSSDPKGYYGYTF	TGTGCCAGCAGCAGTGACCCAAAGGGGTACTATGGCTACACCTTC
TRBV29-1	TRBD1	-	TRBJ2-3	CSVERTGKGDTQYF	TGCAGCGTTGAACGGACAGGCAAGGGAGATACGCAGTATTTT
TRBV5-4	TRBD2	-	TRBJ2-7	CASTLSGRYREQYF	TGTGCCAGCACCCTTAGCGGGAGATATAGGGAGCAGTACTTC
TRBV2	TRBD1	-	TRBJ1-2	CANPTGTEVYGYTF	TGTGCCAACCCTACCGGGACAGAAGTCTATGGCTACACCTTC
TRBV28	-	-	TRBJ1-2	CASSTASTTAYYGYTF	TGTGCCAGCAGTACCGCCTCCACTACGGCATACTATGGCTACACCTTC
TRBV2	-	-	TRBJ2-7	CASSEGVWNSRYEQYF	TGTGCCAGCAGTGAAGGGGTCTGGAACAGCCGCTACGAGCAGTACTTC
TRBV19	TRBD2	-	TRBJ2-7	CASSTPTSGSLYEQYF	TGTGCCAGTAGTACCCCGACTAGCGGGAGTCTATACGAGCAGTACTTC
TRBV28	-	-	TRBJ1-5	CASSLGHPGNQPQHF	TGTGCCAGCAGTTTAGGACATCCGGGCAATCAGCCCCAGCATTTT
TRBV5-1	TRBD1	-	TRBJ1-4	CASSWGTGGVVEKLFF	TGCGCCAGCAGCTGGGGGACAGGGGGAGTCGTGGAAAAACTGTTTTTT
TRBV11-2	-	once	TRBJ2-5	CASSPRARETQYF	TGTGCCAGCAGTCCCCGTGCTAGGGAGACCCAGTACTTC
TRBV6-5	-	-	TRBJ2-5	CASSYIQGWKETQYF	TGTGCCAGCAGTTACATACAGGGTTGGAAAGAGACCCAGTACTTC
TRBV25-1	-	-	TRBJ1-2	CASSESVVEGYGYTF	TGTGCCAGCAGTGAATCGGTGGTAGAGGGTTATGGCTACACCTTC
TRBV27	TRBD2	-	TRBJ2-1	CASSFRGVASGLGANEQFF	TGTGCCAGCAGTTTTAGGGGTGTGGCTTCCGGACTAGGCGCTAATGAGCAGTTCTTC
TRBV5-6	-	-	TRBJ2-7	CASSLWGDEQYF	TGTGCCAGCAGCTTGTGGGGCGACGAGCAGTACTTC
TRBV4-2	-	-	TRBJ2-1	CASSQDVAAGNEQFF	TGTGCCAGCAGCCAAGATGTAGCGGCGGGAAATGAGCAGTTCTTC
TRBV18	TRBD1	-	TRBJ2-1	CASSAWDRGLTYNEQFF	TGTGCCAGCTCAGCATGGGACAGGGGGCTAACCTACAATGAGCAGTTCTTC
TRBV4-2	TRBD2	-	TRBJ2-6	CASSQALAGGPGANVLTF	TGTGCCAGCAGCCAAGCCCTAGCGGGGGGGCCCGGGGCCAACGTCCTGACTTTC
TRBV5-1	-	-	TRBJ1-2	CASSLDSQYGYTF	TGCGCCAGCAGCCTCGACAGCCAATATGGCTACACCTTC
TRBV15	-	-	TRBJ1-2	CATSRDANPGGGYTF	TGTGCCACCAGCAGAGATGCTAACCCAGGTGGTGGCTACACCTTC
TRBV6-1	TRBD2	-	TRBJ2-2	CASRWGGADTGELFF	TGTGCCAGCAGGTGGGGGGGTGCGGACACCGGGGAGCTGTTTTTT
TRBV28	-	-	TRBJ2-5	CATWEETQYF	TGTGCCACCTGGGAGGAGACCCAGTACTTC
TRBV7-7	-	-	TRBJ2-2	CASSSRASSGTGELFF	TGTGCCAGCAGCTCCCGAGCTTCCTCAGGGACCGGGGAGCTGTTTTTT
TRBV4-1	-	few	TRBJ1-1	CASSQGRDWWKTREAFF	TGCGCCAGCAGCCAAGGCCGGGATTGGTGGAAAACTAGGGAAGCTTTCTTT
TRBV5-1	-	-	TRBJ2-3	CASSLAGGTPSTDTQYF	TGCGCCAGCAGCTTGGCCGGAGGAACGCCCAGCACAGATACGCAGTATTTT
TRBV29-1	-	-	TRBJ2-3	CSVEGQGGGTDTQYF	TGCAGCGTTGAAGGGCAGGGTGGGGGCACAGATACGCAGTATTTT